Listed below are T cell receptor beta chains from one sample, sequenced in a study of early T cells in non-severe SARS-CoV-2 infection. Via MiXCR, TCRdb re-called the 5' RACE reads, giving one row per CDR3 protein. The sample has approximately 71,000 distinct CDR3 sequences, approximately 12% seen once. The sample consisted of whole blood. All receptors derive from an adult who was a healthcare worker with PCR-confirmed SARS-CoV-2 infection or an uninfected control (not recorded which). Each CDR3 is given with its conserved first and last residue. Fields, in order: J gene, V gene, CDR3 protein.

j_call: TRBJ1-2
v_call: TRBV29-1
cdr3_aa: CSARTGGAYGYTF

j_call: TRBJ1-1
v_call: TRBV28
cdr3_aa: CASSLFAATNEENTEAFF

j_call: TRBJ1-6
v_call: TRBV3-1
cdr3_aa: CASSQDRRTRYNSPLHF

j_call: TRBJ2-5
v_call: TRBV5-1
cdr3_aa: CASSIGTRQETQYF

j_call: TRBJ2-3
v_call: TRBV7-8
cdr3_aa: CASSPSRVGVPDTQYF

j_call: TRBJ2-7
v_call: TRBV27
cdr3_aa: CASSPPGAYLEQYF

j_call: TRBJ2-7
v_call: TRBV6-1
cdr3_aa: CASSDISGTEEQYF

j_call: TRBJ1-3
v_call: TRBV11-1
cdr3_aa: CASSLFDGRSGNTIYF

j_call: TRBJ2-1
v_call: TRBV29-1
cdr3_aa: CSVEALSGRGNEQFF

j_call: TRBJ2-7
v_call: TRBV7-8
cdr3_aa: CASSLRGQGAKEQYF

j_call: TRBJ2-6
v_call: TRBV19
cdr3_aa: CASSISSGANVLTF

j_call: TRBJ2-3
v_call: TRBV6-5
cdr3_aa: CATAAAGGTTDTQYF

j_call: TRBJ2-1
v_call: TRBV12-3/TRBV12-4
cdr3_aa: CASRFSGGLYNEQFF

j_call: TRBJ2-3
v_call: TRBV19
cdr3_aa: CASSAGQGAWVTDTQYF

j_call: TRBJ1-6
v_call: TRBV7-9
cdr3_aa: CASSVTEGNSPLHF

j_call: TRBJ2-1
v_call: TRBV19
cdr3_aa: CASSDESSYNEQFF

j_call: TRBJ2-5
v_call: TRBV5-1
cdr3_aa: CASSETGHRQETQYF

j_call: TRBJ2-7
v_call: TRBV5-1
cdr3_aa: CASSPGTGGDEQYF

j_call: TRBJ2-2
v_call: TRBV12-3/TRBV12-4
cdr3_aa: CASSLVQGWDTGELFF

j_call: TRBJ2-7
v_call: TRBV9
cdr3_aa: CASSAGQYSYEQYF

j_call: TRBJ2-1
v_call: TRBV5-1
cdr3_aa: CASSLVGLAGGPRQFF

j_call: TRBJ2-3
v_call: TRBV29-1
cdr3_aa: CSVEGATERTDTQYF

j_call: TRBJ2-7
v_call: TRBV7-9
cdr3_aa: CASSSQGNPYEQYF

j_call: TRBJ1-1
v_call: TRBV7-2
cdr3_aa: CASSIPGRPKAFF

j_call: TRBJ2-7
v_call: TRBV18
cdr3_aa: CASSPYRYEQYF

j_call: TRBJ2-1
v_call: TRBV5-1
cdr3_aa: CASSLGVGTGQNEQFF